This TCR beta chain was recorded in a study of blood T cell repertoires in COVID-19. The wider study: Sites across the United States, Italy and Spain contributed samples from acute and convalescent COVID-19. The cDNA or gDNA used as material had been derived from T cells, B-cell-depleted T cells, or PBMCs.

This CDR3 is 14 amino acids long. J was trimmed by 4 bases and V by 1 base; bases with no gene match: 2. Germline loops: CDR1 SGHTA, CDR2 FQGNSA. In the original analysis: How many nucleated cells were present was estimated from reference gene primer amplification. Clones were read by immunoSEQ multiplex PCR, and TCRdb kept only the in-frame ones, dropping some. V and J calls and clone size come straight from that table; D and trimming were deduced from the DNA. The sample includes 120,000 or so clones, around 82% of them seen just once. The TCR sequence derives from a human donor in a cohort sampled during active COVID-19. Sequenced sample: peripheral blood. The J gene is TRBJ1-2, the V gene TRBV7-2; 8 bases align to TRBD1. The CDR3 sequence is CASSLGGQVYGYTF. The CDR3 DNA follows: TGTGCCAGCAGCTTAGGGGGACAGGTCTATGGCTACACCTTC.